Presented here are 22 T cell receptor beta chains from one specimen sequenced in a study of T cell repertoires in ileal Crohn's disease. TCRdb's table, derived via immunoSEQ multiplex PCR, lists solely in-frame clones and lacks some. Of fewer than 4,500 clones listed, about 80% are singletons. The specimen was ileal tissue. The receptors stem from an adult with Crohn's disease.

The chain links TRBV19 to TRBJ2-3; 11 nucleotides agree with TRBD2. This CDR3 spans 16 amino acids. Germline V gene lookup returns CDR1 LNHDA and CDR2 SQIVND (reference sequence). The V gene end was trimmed by 3 bases and the J gene end by 2 bases; junction bases not matched to a gene: 4. CDR3 sequence (DNA): TGTGCCAGTAGTATCTCTAGCGGGAGGCTCACAGATACGCAGTATTTT. The encoded protein is CASSISSGRLTDTQYF.

The chain joins TRBV29-1 to TRBJ2-7; TRBD1 matches at 9 bases. V gave up 5 bases and J gave up 2 bases; unmatched junction bases: 7. The CDR3 covers 14 residues. Germline-derived CDR1 and CDR2 are SQVTM and ANQGSEA. This CDR3 is CSVSGTGYTYEQYF. CDR3 sequence (DNA): TGCAGCGTTTCCGGGACAGGGTATACCTACGAGCAGTACTTC.

With respect to this clone: Other DNA sequences within the sample encode an identical CDR3. The V and J genes are TRBV7-2 and TRBJ2-1, with D possibly being TRBD1 (6 bases). The V gene lost 2 bases and the J gene lost 5 bases, with 13 bases spanning the gap. Germline-derived CDR1 and CDR2 are SGHTA and FQGNSA. This CDR3 comprises 15 residues. Written as DNA, the CDR3 is TGTGCCAGCAGCTTAAGAGGACAGTCCAACAATGAGCAGTTCTTC. Its protein is CASSLRGQSNNEQFF.

The V call is TRBV2, the J call TRBJ2-3, with TRBD1 identical over 7 bases. V shed 3 bases and J 2 bases; nucleotides not matched to a gene: 8. The CDR3 contains 16 residues. Germline V lookup: CDR1 SNHLY, CDR2 FYNNEI. The chain's CDR3 is CASSDTGTDNTDTQYF. The CDR3 region has the DNA TGTGCCAGCAGTGACACCGGGACAGATAACACAGATACGCAGTATTTT. The full variable domain, rest sourced from reference TRBV2 and TRBJ2-3, is EPEVTQTPSHQVTQMGQEVILRCVPISNHLYFYWYRQILGQKVEFLVSFYNNEISEKSEIFDDQFSVERPDGSNFTLKIRSTKLEDSAMYFCASSDTGTDNTDTQYFGPGTRLTVL.

The chain employs TRBV30 and TRBJ1-5; D uncertain. Trimming removed 0 bases at V and 4 bases at J, with 7 bases between. CDR1 and CDR2 (germline): GTSNPN, SVGIG (reference sequence). The CDR3 length is 13 residues. Here the CDR3 DNA reads TGTGCCTGGAGTGTACGTGAGAATCAGCCCCAGCATTTT. It yields the protein CAWSVRENQPQHF.

This clone was counted a few times. The V and J genes are TRBV27 and TRBJ2-7; 8 bases align to TRBD1. Per germline, CDR1 MNHEY and CDR2 SMNVEV (reference sequence). J was trimmed by 4 bases and V by 2 bases; bases with no gene match: 1. The CDR3 has 13 amino acids. CDR3 sequence: CASSLRTGYEQYF. CDR3 DNA sequence: TGTGCCAGCAGTTTAAGGACAGGGTACGAGCAGTACTTC.

This clone was seen just once. In DNA form, the CDR3 reads TGTGCCACCAGCAGAGATCTTGGACTAGCGGGAGGGTTCGGCAATGAGCAGTTCTTC. It specifies CATSRDLGLAGGFGNEQFF. J is TRBJ2-1 and V is TRBV15, with 15 bases identical to TRBD2. This CDR3 is built from 19 residues. V lost 0 bases, J lost 6 bases, and 9 bases stayed unmatched. The germline gives CDR1 LNHNV, CDR2 YYDKDF (reference sequence).

Points on this clone: The sample holds other DNA sequences that translate to the same CDR3. The chain links TRBV19 to TRBJ2-1; weak D call: TRBD2 (6 bases). V was trimmed by 6 bases and J by 0 bases, leaving 12 bases between them. From germline, CDR1 is LNHDA and CDR2 SQIVND (reference sequence). The CDR3 consists of 15 residues. The CDR3 DNA reads as TGTGCCAGTAGGGCGGGACGAAGCTCCTACAATGAGCAGTTCTTC. Translated: CASRAGRSSYNEQFF.

The V gene is TRBV5-1, the J gene TRBJ2-1; the match to TRBD2 covers 10 bases. Germline trimming cut 3 bases from V and 5 bases from J; bases unmatched to any gene: 5. Germline CDR1 SGHRS, CDR2 YFSETQ. The CDR3 has 15 residues. The DNA of the CDR3 is TGCGCCAGCAGCTCCCGGACTAGCGGCAACAATGAGCAGTTCTTC. It specifies CASSSRTSGNNEQFF.

The genes are TRBV15 and TRBJ1-3; tentative D call: TRBD1 (6 bases). This CDR3 is 18 amino acids long. Germline loops: CDR1 LNHNV, CDR2 YYDKDF (reference sequence). V lost 0 bases, J lost 3 bases, and 18 bases lay in between. The CDR3 loop is CATSRDGQLVTGGNTIYF. The CDR3 DNA sequence: TGTGCCACCAGCAGAGACGGACAGCTAGTTACGGGTGGAAACACCATATATTTT.

This sequence joins TRBV28 and TRBJ1-2; 7 positions match TRBD1. The CDR3 spans 14 residues. Losses at the gene ends were 7 bases for V and 5 bases for J; bases not matched to a gene: 10. Germline V gives CDR1 MDHEN, CDR2 SYDVKM. The CDR3 loop reads CASTLGGQLYGYTF. The CDR3 DNA is TGTGCCAGCACCCTCGGGGGACAGTTATATGGCTACACCTTC.

This clone was recorded once. The rearrangement uses TRBV7-6 and TRBJ2-3; 15 bases agree with TRBD2. The CDR3 loop spans 19 amino acids. V lost 4 bases and J lost 5; bases outside the gene matches: 13. Per the germline V gene, CDR1 is SGHVS and CDR2 is FNYEAQ. The CDR3 here is CASSSSGTSGGLERDTQYF. The CDR3 region has the DNA TGTGCCAGCAGCTCATCCGGGACTAGCGGGGGGCTCGAGAGAGATACGCAGTATTTT.

The chain carries TRBV13 and TRBJ1-4, with a weak D call TRBD1 (6 bases). The length of the CDR3 is 17 residues. CDR1 is PRHDT and CDR2 is FYEKMQ in the germline V gene (reference sequence). V lost 4 bases and J 8 bases, leaving 23 bases between the germline ends. CDR3 nucleotides: TGTGCCAGCAGCTCTACCGCCGGGGGGCGGAGGGGCGAAAAACTGTTTTTT. It encodes CASSSTAGGRRGEKLFF.

Only one count was recorded for this clone. V gene TRBV25-1 combines with J gene TRBJ2-3; D possibly corresponds to TRBD2 (5 bases). Germline-derived CDR1 and CDR2 are MGHDK and SYGVNS. Trimming pared 2 bases from V and 6 bases from J, leaving 18 bases between. This CDR3 spans 16 amino acids. CDR3 DNA: TGTGCCAGCAGTGAACCCCGCCTCCCGGGAAGGGATACGCAGTATTTT. This translates into CASSEPRLPGRDTQYF.

In regard to this clone: At the DNA level, this CDR3 is encoded by other sequences in the same sample as well. The rearrangement uses TRBV6-1 and TRBJ2-7, with 8 bases fitting TRBD1. V trimming: 3 bases; J trimming: 0 bases; junction bases outside the gene matches: 7. The CDR3 totals 16 residues. CDR1 and CDR2 from the germline V gene are MNHNS and SASEGT. CDR3 sequence reads: CASSDLGGQASYEQYF. In nucleotides, the CDR3 is TGTGCCAGCAGTGACCTCGGGGGACAGGCCTCCTACGAGCAGTACTTC.

With respect to this clone: Sequence at one end of the junction differs from germline and may be a read error. This chain joins TRBV7-7 and TRBJ2-5; 9 positions match TRBD2. Germline CDR1 is SSHAT and CDR2 is FNYEAQ (reference sequence). The CDR3 covers 16 residues. DNA of the CDR3: TGTGCTAGCAGCTTAGCGGGGGCCAGGCAGGGGGAGACCCAGTACTTC. The encoded protein is CASSLAGARQGETQYF. Full variable domain (remainder filled in from reference TRBV7-7 and TRBJ2-5): GAGVSQSPRYKVTKRGQDVTLRCDPISSHATLYWYQQALGQGPEFLTYFNYEAQPDKSGLPSDRFSAERPEGSISTLTIQRTEQRDSAMYRCASSLAGARQGETQYFGPGTRLLVL.

V usage is TRBV19 and J usage is TRBJ1-1, with 11 bases fitting TRBD1. Germline V gives CDR1 LNHDA, CDR2 SQIVND (reference sequence). There are 14 residues in the CDR3. V shed 7 bases, J shed 6 bases, and the junction held 7 bases outside the gene matches. The CDR3 protein is CASTGTGGASEAFF. The DNA for the CDR3 is TGTGCCAGTACCGGGACAGGGGGGGCGTCTGAAGCTTTCTTT. Filled out from reference TRBV19 and TRBJ1-1, the complete variable domain reads DGGITQSPKYLFRKEGQNVTLSCEQNLNHDAMYWYRQDPGQGLRLIYYSQIVNDFQKGDIAEGYSVSREKKESFPLTVTSAQKNPTAFYLCASTGTGGASEAFFGQGTRLTVV.

The rearrangement links TRBV19 to TRBJ2-3; 8 bases match TRBD2. The J segment lost 11 bases and the V segment lost 0 bases, leaving 13 bases of the junction unmatched. This CDR3 comprises 16 residues. CDR1 is LNHDA and CDR2 is SQIVND in the germline V gene (reference sequence). The CDR3 coding sequence is TGTGCCAGTAGTATAGATACGGCGGGGGGATTCCTTGGGCAGTATTTT. It translates to CASSIDTAGGFLGQYF.

This clone was seen just once. V gene TRBV5-1 combines with J gene TRBJ1-1; 8 positions agree with TRBD1. Per the germline V gene, CDR1 is SGHRS and CDR2 is YFSETQ. After removal of 3 bases from V and 0 bases from J, the junction contained 1 base not matched to a gene. CDR3 size: 14 residues. The CDR3: CASSWGQVNTEAFF. CDR3 sequence (DNA): TGCGCCAGCAGCTGGGGACAGGTGAACACTGAAGCTTTCTTT.

The genes are TRBV7-9 and TRBJ1-2, with 7 bases fitting TRBD1. This CDR3 is 14 amino acids long. The V gene end was trimmed by 2 bases and the J gene end by 7 bases; junction bases not matched to a gene: 7. The V gene's germline CDR1 is SEHNR and CDR2 FQNEAQ (reference sequence). The CDR3 region is CASSLTGDSPGYTF. In nucleotides, the CDR3 is TGTGCCAGCAGCTTAACAGGGGATTCTCCTGGCTACACCTTC.

The rearrangement links TRBV25-1 to TRBJ2-1; 11 bases are shared with TRBD2. The J segment lost 7 bases and the V segment lost 2 bases, leaving 7 bases of the junction unmatched. The CDR3 totals 16 residues. Per the germline V gene, CDR1 is MGHDK and CDR2 is SYGVNS. The CDR3 sequence: CASSEQGSGRVNEQFF. CDR3 DNA sequence: TGTGCCAGCAGTGAACAAGGTAGCGGGAGGGTAAATGAGCAGTTCTTC.

J is TRBJ2-2 and V is TRBV19, with unresolved D. CDR1 and CDR2 (germline): LNHDA, SQIVND (reference sequence). This CDR3 comprises 15 residues. Trimming left V 2 bases short and J 1 base short, with 8 bases between. The CDR3 nucleotides are TGTGCCAGTAGTATAATTAGCCAGAACACCGGGGAGCTGTTTTTT. Protein product: CASSIISQNTGELFF.